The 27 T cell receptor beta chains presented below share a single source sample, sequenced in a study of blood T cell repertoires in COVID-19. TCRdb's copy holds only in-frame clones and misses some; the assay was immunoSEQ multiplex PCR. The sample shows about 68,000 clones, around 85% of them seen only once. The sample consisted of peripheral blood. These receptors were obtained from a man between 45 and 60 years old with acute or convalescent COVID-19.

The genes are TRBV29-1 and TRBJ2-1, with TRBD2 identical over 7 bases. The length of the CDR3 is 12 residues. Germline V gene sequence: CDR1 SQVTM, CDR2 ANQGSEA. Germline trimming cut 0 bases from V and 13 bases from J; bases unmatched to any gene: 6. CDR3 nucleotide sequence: TGCAGCGTTGAAGAAGTTGGGGGGGTACAGTTCTTC. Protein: CSVEEVGGVQFF.

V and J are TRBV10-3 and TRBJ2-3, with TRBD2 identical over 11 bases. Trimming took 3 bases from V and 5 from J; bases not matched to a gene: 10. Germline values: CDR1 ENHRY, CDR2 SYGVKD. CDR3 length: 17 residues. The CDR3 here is CAISDVLAGGPGDTQYF. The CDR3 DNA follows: TGTGCCATCAGTGATGTTTTAGCGGGGGGGCCTGGAGATACGCAGTATTTT.

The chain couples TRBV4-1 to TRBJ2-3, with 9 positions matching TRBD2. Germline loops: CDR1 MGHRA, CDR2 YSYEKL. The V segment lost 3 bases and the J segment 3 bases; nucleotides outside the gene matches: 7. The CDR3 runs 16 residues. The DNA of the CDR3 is TGCGCCAGCAGCCACGGGCGGGGGGGCCGTACAGATACGCAGTATTTT. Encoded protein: CASSHGRGGRTDTQYF.

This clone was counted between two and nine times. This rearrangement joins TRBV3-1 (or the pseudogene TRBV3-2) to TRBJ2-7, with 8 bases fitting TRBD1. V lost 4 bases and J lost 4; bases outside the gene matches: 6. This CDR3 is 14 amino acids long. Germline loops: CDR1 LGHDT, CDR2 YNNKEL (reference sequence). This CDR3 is CASSPRDRWYEQYV. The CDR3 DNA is TGTGCCAGCAGCCCACGGGACAGGTGGTACGAGCAGTACGTC.

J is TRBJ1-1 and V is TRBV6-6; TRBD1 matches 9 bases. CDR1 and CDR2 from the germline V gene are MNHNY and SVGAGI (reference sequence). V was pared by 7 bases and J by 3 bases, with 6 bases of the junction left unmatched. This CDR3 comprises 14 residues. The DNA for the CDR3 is TGTGCCAGCAACCTACAGGGGGCGTACACTGAAGCTTTCTTT. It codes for CASNLQGAYTEAFF.

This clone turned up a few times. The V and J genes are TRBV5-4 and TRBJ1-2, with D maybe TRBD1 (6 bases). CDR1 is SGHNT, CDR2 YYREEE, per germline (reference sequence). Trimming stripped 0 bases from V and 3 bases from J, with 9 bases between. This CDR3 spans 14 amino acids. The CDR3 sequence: CASSLAGDYYGYTF. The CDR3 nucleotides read TGTGCCAGCAGCTTGGCAGGGGATTACTATGGCTACACCTTC.

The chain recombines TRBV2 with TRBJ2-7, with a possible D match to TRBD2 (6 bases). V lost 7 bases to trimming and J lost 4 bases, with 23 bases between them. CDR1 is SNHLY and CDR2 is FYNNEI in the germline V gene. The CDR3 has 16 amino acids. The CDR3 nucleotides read TGTGCCAGCAAACTGACGGGGACTCTTGGATTTTACGAGCAGTACTTC. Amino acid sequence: CASKLTGTLGFYEQYF. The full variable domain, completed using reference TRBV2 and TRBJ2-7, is EPEVTQTPSHQVTQMGQEVILRCVPISNHLYFYWYRQILGQKVEFLVSFYNNEISEKSEIFDDQFSVERPDGSNFTLKIRSTKLEDSAMYFCASKLTGTLGFYEQYFGPGTRLTVT.

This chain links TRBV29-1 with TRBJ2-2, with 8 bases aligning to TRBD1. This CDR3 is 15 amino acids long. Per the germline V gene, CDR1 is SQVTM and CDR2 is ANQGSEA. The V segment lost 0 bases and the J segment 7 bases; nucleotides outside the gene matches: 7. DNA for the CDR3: TGCAGCGTTGAAGATGGGGACAGGATCCTCGGGGAGCTGTTTTTT. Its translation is CSVEDGDRILGELFF.

DNA of the CDR3: TGTGCCACCGCTCGAGGTGGAGTAAATGAGCAGTTCTTC. This sequence encodes CATARGGVNEQFF. V and J are TRBV15 and TRBJ2-1; D unclear. Germline V gene sequence: CDR1 LNHNV, CDR2 YYDKDF (reference sequence). V lost 8 bases, J lost 7 bases, and 15 bases lay in between. This CDR3 has 13 amino acids.

Written as DNA, the CDR3 is TGTGCCAGCAGCTACGGACAGGGCAGTGAGACCCAGTACTTC. It encodes CASSYGQGSETQYF. The chain employs TRBV7-6 and TRBJ2-5, with 8 bases identical to TRBD1. The CDR3 length is 14 residues. The germline gives CDR1 SGHVS, CDR2 FNYEAQ. V trimming: 4 bases; J trimming: 5 bases; junction bases outside the gene matches: 6.

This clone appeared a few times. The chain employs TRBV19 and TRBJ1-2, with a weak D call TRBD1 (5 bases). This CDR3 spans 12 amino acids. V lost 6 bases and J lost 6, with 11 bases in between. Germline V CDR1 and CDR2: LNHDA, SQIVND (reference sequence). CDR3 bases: TGTGCCAGTAGGGGGCCCGGGCATGGCTACACCTTC. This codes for CASRGPGHGYTF.

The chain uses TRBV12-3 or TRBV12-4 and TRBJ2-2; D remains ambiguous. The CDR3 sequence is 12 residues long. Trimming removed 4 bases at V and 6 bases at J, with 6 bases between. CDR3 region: CASSSGSGELFF. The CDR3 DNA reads TGTGCCAGCAGTTCCGGGTCCGGGGAGCTGTTTTTT.

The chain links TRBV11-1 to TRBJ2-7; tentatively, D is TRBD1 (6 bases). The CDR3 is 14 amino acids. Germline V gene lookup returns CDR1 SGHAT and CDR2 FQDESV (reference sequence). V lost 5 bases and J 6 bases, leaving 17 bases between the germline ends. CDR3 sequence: CASSPDWDIGEQYF. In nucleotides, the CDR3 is TGTGCCAGCAGCCCGGACTGGGACATCGGCGAGCAGTACTTC.

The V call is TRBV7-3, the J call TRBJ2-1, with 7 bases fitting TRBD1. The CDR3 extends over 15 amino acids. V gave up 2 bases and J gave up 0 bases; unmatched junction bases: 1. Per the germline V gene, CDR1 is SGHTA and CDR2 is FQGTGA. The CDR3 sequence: CASSLPGGSYNEQFF. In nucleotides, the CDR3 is TGTGCCAGCAGCTTACCAGGGGGCTCCTACAATGAGCAGTTCTTC.

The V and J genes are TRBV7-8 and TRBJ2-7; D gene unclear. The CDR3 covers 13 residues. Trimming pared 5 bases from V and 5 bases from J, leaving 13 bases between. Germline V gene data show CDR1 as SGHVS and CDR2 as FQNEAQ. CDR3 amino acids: CASSHTHGDEQYF. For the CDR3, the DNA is TGTGCCAGCAGCCATACCCACGGAGACGAGCAGTACTTC.

Written as DNA, the CDR3 is TGTGCCAGCAGTCTGGGGACTCGAGAGACCCAGTACTTC. Residues: CASSLGTRETQYF. The genes are TRBV12-3 or TRBV12-4 and TRBJ2-5, with TRBD2 as a possible D gene (6 bases). Trimming took off 5 bases at V and 4 bases at J, with 11 bases between the two ends. The CDR3 totals 13 residues.

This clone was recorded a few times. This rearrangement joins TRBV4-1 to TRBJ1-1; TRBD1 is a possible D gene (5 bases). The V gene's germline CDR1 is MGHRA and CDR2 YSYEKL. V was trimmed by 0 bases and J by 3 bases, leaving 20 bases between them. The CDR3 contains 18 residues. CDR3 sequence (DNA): TGCGCCAGCAGCCAAGACCGCTTAGGGGTAAGGGAGGACACTGAAGCTTTCTTT. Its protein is CASSQDRLGVREDTEAFF.

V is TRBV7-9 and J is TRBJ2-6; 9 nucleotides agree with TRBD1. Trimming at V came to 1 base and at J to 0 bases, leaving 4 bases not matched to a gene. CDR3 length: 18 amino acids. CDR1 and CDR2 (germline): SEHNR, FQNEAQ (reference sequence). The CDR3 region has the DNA TGTGCCAGCAGCTTAGGGGGACAGGGCTTCTCTGGGGCCAACGTCCTGACTTTC. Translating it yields CASSLGGQGFSGANVLTF.

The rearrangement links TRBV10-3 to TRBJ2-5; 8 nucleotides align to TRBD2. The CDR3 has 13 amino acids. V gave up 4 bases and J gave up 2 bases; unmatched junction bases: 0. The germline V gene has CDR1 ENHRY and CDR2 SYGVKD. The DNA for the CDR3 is TGTGCCATCAGTGGCGGGGGGCAAGAGACCCAGTACTTC. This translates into CAISGGGQETQYF.

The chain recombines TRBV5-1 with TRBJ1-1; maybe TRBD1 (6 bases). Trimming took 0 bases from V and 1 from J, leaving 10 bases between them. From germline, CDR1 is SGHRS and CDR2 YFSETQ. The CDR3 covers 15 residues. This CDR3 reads CASSLERTANTEAFF. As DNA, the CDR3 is TGCGCCAGCAGCTTGGAGCGGACAGCGAACACTGAAGCTTTCTTT.

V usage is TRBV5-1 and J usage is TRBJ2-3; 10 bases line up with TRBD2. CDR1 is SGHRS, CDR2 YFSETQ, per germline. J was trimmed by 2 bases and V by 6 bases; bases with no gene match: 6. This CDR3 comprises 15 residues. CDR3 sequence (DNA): TGCGCCAGCACCCCGAGCGGGGGGGCCACAGATACGCAGTATTTT. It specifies CASTPSGGATDTQYF.

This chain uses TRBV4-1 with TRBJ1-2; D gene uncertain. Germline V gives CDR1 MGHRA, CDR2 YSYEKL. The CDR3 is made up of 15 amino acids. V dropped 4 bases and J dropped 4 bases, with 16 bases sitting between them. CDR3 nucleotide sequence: TGCGCCAGCAGCCCTCGCCTTGAACGGGGCTATGGCTACACCTTC. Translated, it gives CASSPRLERGYGYTF.

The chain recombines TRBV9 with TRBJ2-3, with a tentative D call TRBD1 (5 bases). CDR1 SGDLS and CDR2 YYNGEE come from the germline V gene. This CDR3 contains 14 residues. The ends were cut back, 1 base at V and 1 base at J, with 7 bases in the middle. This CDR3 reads CASSVTTGTDTQYF. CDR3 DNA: TGTGCCAGCAGCGTAACGACAGGCACAGATACGCAGTATTTT.

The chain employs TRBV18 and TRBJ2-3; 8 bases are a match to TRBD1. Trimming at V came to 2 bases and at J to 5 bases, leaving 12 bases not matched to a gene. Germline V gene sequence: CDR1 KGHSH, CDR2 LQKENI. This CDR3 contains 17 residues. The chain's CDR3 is CASSPTPGDRTLDTQYF. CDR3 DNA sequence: TGTGCCAGCTCACCAACACCCGGGGACAGGACATTAGATACGCAGTATTTT. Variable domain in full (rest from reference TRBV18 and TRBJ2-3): NAGVMQNPRHLVRRRGQEARLRCSPMKGHSHVYWYRQLPEEGLKFMVYLQKENIIDESGMPKERFSAEFPKEGPSILRIQQVVRGDSAAYFCASSPTPGDRTLDTQYFGPGTRLTVL.

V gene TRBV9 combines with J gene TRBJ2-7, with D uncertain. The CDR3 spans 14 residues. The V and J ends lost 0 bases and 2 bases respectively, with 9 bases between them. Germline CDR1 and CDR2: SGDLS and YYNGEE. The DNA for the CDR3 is TGTGCCAGCAGCGTAGGCCACAGTACCTACGAGCAGTACTTC. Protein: CASSVGHSTYEQYF.

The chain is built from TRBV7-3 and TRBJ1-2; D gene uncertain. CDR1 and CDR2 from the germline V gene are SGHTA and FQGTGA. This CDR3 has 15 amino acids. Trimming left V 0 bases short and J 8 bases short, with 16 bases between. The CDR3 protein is CASSLTGRMTQGYTF. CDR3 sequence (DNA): TGTGCCAGCAGCTTAACGGGCAGGATGACGCAAGGCTACACCTTC.

This CDR3 is CAWSDRLDGPQHF. The CDR3 bases are TGTGCCTGGTCTGACAGATTGGATGGGCCCCAGCATTTT. This chain joins TRBV30 and TRBJ1-5, with D maybe TRBD1 (5 bases). The CDR3 is 13 residues long. The germline gives CDR1 GTSNPN, CDR2 SVGIG (reference sequence). Trimming cost V 5 bases and J 9 bases, with 17 bases left between them.